Following are 26 T cell receptor beta chains from one sample sequenced in a study of T cells in Graves' hyperthyroidism and ophthalmopathy. TCR beta CDR3 sequences were amplified from RNA transcripts. Initially, a first-round RT-PCR of the TCR CDR3 employed the HTBI primer set. From the multiplex PCR reads, TCRdb called clonotypes with MiXCR, one entry per CDR3 protein. This table has about 400,000 distinct CDR3 sequences, approximately 15% appearing once. The specimen was blood. These receptor sequences come from a woman aged 18-35 years with Graves' hyperthyroidism.

The chain has TRBV20-1 and TRBJ1-2; D call uncertain. The V and J ends lost 7 bases and 6 bases respectively, with 12 bases between them. The CDR3 is made up of 11 amino acids. Per the germline V gene, CDR1 is DFQATT and CDR2 is SNEGSKA (reference sequence). Here the CDR3 reads CSGTNINGYTF. The CDR3 nucleotides are TGCAGTGGAACGAACATTAATGGCTACACCTTC.

This clonotype was recorded a few times. The chain uses TRBV19 and TRBJ1-5; D gene ambiguous. The CDR3 runs to 15 residues. V lost 1 base, J lost 2 bases, and 9 bases lay in between. Germline CDR1 and CDR2: LNHDA and SQIVND (reference sequence). Written as DNA, the CDR3 is TGTGCCAGTAGTATAGGGTTGGTTGGCAATCAGCCCCAGCATTTT. Encoded protein: CASSIGLVGNQPQHF.

The genes are TRBV18 and TRBJ2-1; D tentatively reads TRBD1 or TRBD2 (5 bases each). CDR3 length equals 15 residues. V lost 7 bases, J lost 5 bases, and 18 bases lay in between. CDR1 and CDR2 from the germline V gene are KGHSH and LQKENI. The CDR3 region is CASYTGWGSNNEQFF. CDR3 bases: TGTGCCAGCTACACGGGATGGGGCTCTAACAATGAGCAGTTCTTC.

This chain links TRBV4-1 with TRBJ2-3; 12 bases match TRBD2. The germline V gene encodes CDR1 MGHRA and CDR2 YSYEKL. This CDR3 has 17 amino acids. The trim removed 4 bases at V and 0 bases at J, leaving 5 bases unmatched. CDR3 DNA: TGCGCCAGCAGCCGTCGACTAGCGGGGGCCAGCACAGATACGCAGTATTTT. Translated: CASSRRLAGASTDTQYF.

The table lists this clonotype with many counts. This chain links TRBV12-5 with TRBJ1-3; no definite D call. V lost 0 bases, J lost 4 bases, and 4 bases lay in between. Per the germline V gene, CDR1 is LGHNT and CDR2 is FRNRAP. The CDR3 loop spans 13 amino acids. This CDR3 is CASGLVPGNTIYF. The CDR3 nucleotides read TGTGCTAGTGGTTTGGTACCGGGAAACACCATATATTTT.

This clonotype was found many times. The chain uses TRBV5-1 and TRBJ1-2, with 7 nucleotides matching TRBD1. CDR3 size: 15 residues. Germline loops: CDR1 SGHRS, CDR2 YFSETQ. Losses at the gene ends were 4 bases for V and 4 bases for J; bases not matched to a gene: 10. The CDR3 loop reads CASSRQGGEGYGYTF. The CDR3 nucleotides read TGCGCCAGCAGCCGACAGGGAGGTGAAGGCTATGGCTACACCTTC. Using reference TRBV5-1 and TRBJ1-2 for the parts outside the CDR3, the full variable domain is KAGVTQTPRYLIKTRGQQVTLSCSPISGHRSVSWYQQTPGQGLQFLFEYFSETQRNKGNFPGRFSGRQFSNSRSEMNVSTLELGDSALYLCASSRQGGEGYGYTFGSGTRLTVV.

This clonotype was counted at least ten times. The rearrangement uses TRBV11-3 and TRBJ2-7; 12 bases line up with TRBD2. Unmatched junction bases numbered 6, after V lost 5 bases and J lost 4 bases. The CDR3 sequence is 15 residues long. Germline CDR1 reads SGHNT; CDR2 reads YENEEA. The CDR3 loop reads CASSQTSGRWYEQYF. Written as DNA, the CDR3 is TGTGCCAGCAGCCAGACTAGCGGGAGATGGTACGAGCAGTACTTC.

This clonotype came up many times. The chain is built from TRBV20-1 and TRBJ1-6; D uncertain. Germline CDR1 and CDR2: DFQATT and SNEGSKA (reference sequence). This CDR3 comprises 15 residues. Trimming removed 2 bases at V and 7 bases at J, with 15 bases between. Here the CDR3 reads CSARSGTTPNSPLHF. The CDR3 bases are TGCAGTGCTAGATCGGGTACCACCCCAAATTCACCCCTCCACTTT.

In this sample, this clonotype turned up many times. The rearrangement uses TRBV11-3 and TRBJ2-5; tentatively, D is TRBD2 (5 bases). The V end was cut by 5 bases, the J end by 5 bases, with 9 bases between. Germline V lookup: CDR1 SGHNT, CDR2 YENEEA. The CDR3 has 12 amino acids. The CDR3 reads CASSLAKETQYF. The CDR3 DNA reads as TGTGCCAGCAGCCTAGCTAAGGAGACCCAGTACTTC. Together with reference TRBV11-3 and TRBJ2-5, the CDR3 gives the full variable domain: EAGVVQSPRYKIIEKKQPVAFWCNPISGHNTLYWYLQNLGQGPELLIRYENEEAVDDSQLPKDRFSAERLKGVDSTLKIQPAELGDSAVYLCASSLAKETQYFGPGTRLLVL.

This clonotype was seen only once. V usage is TRBV19 and J usage is TRBJ2-1; D not certain. The CDR3 covers 15 residues. The V end was cut by 3 bases, the J end by 3 bases, with 12 bases between. Per germline, CDR1 LNHDA and CDR2 SQIVND (reference sequence). The CDR3 bases are TGTGCCAGTAGTATGCTCTTCACGGGCTACAATGAGCAGTTCTTC. Amino acids: CASSMLFTGYNEQFF. Together with reference TRBV19 and TRBJ2-1, the CDR3 gives the full variable domain: DGGITQSPKYLFRKEGQNVTLSCEQNLNHDAMYWYRQDPGQGLRLIYYSQIVNDFQKGDIAEGYSVSREKKESFPLTVTSAQKNPTAFYLCASSMLFTGYNEQFFGPGTRLTVL.

The sample holds a few counts of this clonotype. V is TRBV19 and J is TRBJ2-5; D not resolved. The CDR3 is made up of 15 amino acids. The V and J ends lost 1 base and 1 base respectively, with 10 bases between them. Germline CDR1 is LNHDA and CDR2 is SQIVND (reference sequence). The CDR3 bases are TGTGCCAGTAGTATAGTTTTCAAGCTCCAAGAGACCCAGTACTTC. Protein sequence: CASSIVFKLQETQYF.

This clonotype was observed many times. The chain links TRBV9 to TRBJ2-3, with D perhaps matching TRBD1 (5 bases). The CDR3 contains 14 residues. CDR1 is SGDLS and CDR2 is YYNGEE in the germline V gene. V lost 2 bases, J lost 6 bases, and 13 bases lay in between. The CDR3 nucleotides read TGTGCCAGCAGCGTTCAGGGAATTGGGGATACGCAGTATTTT. Protein sequence: CASSVQGIGDTQYF.

This clonotype was counted at least ten times. The V call is TRBV20-1, the J call TRBJ2-7, with D possibly TRBD2 on 5 matching bases. From germline, CDR1 is DFQATT and CDR2 SNEGSKA (reference sequence). V gave up 6 bases and J gave up 3 bases, with 12 bases separating them. This CDR3 region has 12 residues. CDR3 coding DNA: TGCAGTGCGCTGACTACAAACTACGAGCAGTACTTC. Protein: CSALTTNYEQYF.

There are many counts of this clonotype. The chain has TRBV18 and TRBJ1-2; weak D call: TRBD1 (6 bases). The germline V gene encodes CDR1 KGHSH and CDR2 LQKENI. The CDR3 runs 13 residues. V was shortened by 5 bases and J by 5 bases, with 12 bases between the two germline ends. The CDR3 region is CASSVTGFYGYTF. Written as DNA, the CDR3 is TGTGCCAGCTCAGTGACAGGATTTTATGGCTACACCTTC.

The table lists this clonotype with many counts. The genes are TRBV3-1 and TRBJ2-5; TRBD2 matches 10 bases. V shed 4 bases, J shed 0 bases, and the junction held 2 bases outside the gene matches. CDR3 size: 15 residues. The germline V gene has CDR1 LGHDT and CDR2 YNNKEL (reference sequence). The CDR3 spells CASSPGTSDQETQYF. CDR3 DNA: TGTGCCAGCAGCCCCGGGACTAGCGACCAAGAGACCCAGTACTTC.

This clonotype was observed many times. The chain combines TRBV7-8 with TRBJ2-3; D is unclear. V shed 3 bases and J shed 2 bases, with 12 bases lying between them. Germline V lookup: CDR1 SGHVS, CDR2 FQNEAQ. CDR3 length: 15 amino acids. The CDR3 nucleotides are TGTGCCAGCAGCTTTTCGGCTAGATCCACAGATACGCAGTATTTT. As protein: CASSFSARSTDTQYF. Using reference TRBV7-8 and TRBJ2-3 for the parts outside the CDR3, the full variable domain is GAGVSQSPRYKVAKRGQDVALRCDPISGHVSLFWYQQALGQGPEFLTYFQNEAQLDKSGLPSDRFFAERPEGSVSTLKIQRTQQEDSAVYLCASSFSARSTDTQYFGPGTRLTVL.

Many counts were recorded for this clonotype. The rearrangement joins TRBV12-3 or TRBV12-4 to TRBJ1-2; D might be TRBD1 (5 bases). This CDR3 contains 16 residues. The germline V and J ends were trimmed by 3 bases and 2 bases, with 16 bases remaining between them. The CDR3 DNA reads TGTGCCAGCAGTTTTAGCGGGACGGGAGCCAACTATGGCTACACCTTC. It codes for CASSFSGTGANYGYTF.

This clonotype has a count of ten or more. The rearrangement joins TRBV11-1 to TRBJ2-2; TRBD2 agrees at 7 bases. Unmatched junction bases numbered 6, after V lost 6 bases and J lost 5 bases. Germline lookup yields CDR1 SGHAT and CDR2 FQDESV (reference sequence). This CDR3 region has 14 residues. The CDR3, as DNA: TGTGCCAGCAGTCGACGTAGCGGGACCGGGGAGCTGTTTTTT. Its translation is CASSRRSGTGELFF. The full variable domain, completed using reference TRBV11-1 and TRBJ2-2, is EAEVAQSPRYKITEKSQAVAFWCDPISGHATLYWYRQILGQGPELLVQFQDESVVDDSQLPKDRFSAERLKGVDSTLKIQPAELGDSAMYLCASSRRSGTGELFFGEGSRLTVL.

This chain uses TRBV5-1 with TRBJ2-5; no firm D call. The V and J ends lost 5 bases and 0 bases respectively, with 8 bases between them. The CDR3 spans 13 residues. Per the germline V gene, CDR1 is SGHRS and CDR2 is YFSETQ. In DNA form, the CDR3 reads TGCGCCAGCAGAAAGACGCACCAAGAGACCCAGTACTTC. As protein: CASRKTHQETQYF.

This clonotype was seen ten or more times. The rearrangement links TRBV2 to TRBJ2-1, with 9 bases aligning to TRBD1. V lost 10 bases to trimming and J lost 5 bases; unmatched junction nucleotides: 6. Looked up from germline, CDR1 is SNHLY and CDR2 is FYNNEI. The CDR3 is made up of 13 amino acids. The CDR3 sequence: CAIGQGFNNEQFF. The CDR3 DNA reads TGTGCCATCGGACAGGGGTTTAACAATGAGCAGTTCTTC.

This clonotype has at least ten counts. The rearrangement joins TRBV7-3 to TRBJ1-1; possibly TRBD1 for D (5 bases). Per germline, CDR1 SGHTA and CDR2 FQGTGA. The length of the CDR3 is 13 residues. V was shortened by 5 bases and J by 4 bases, with 11 bases between the two germline ends. The CDR3 is CASSPQDSTEAFF. CDR3 DNA: TGTGCCAGCAGCCCTCAAGACAGCACTGAAGCTTTCTTT.

There are many counts of this clonotype. This chain connects TRBV5-1 to TRBJ2-1; D gene unclear. Trimming removed 2 bases at V and 8 bases at J, with 11 bases between. This CDR3 is built from 13 residues. Germline V gives CDR1 SGHRS, CDR2 YFSETQ. The DNA of the CDR3 is TGCGCCAGCAGCTTCCAGGACGAGGATGAGCAGTTCTTC. Protein sequence: CASSFQDEDEQFF. Drawing the rest from reference TRBV5-1 and TRBJ2-1, the complete variable domain is KAGVTQTPRYLIKTRGQQVTLSCSPISGHRSVSWYQQTPGQGLQFLFEYFSETQRNKGNFPGRFSGRQFSNSRSEMNVSTLELGDSALYLCASSFQDEDEQFFGPGTRLTVL.

This clonotype was recorded at least ten times. This chain links TRBV18 with TRBJ1-1, with TRBD1 identical over 8 bases. CDR1 and CDR2 (germline): KGHSH, LQKENI. The CDR3 sequence is 13 residues long. After removal of 0 bases from V and 7 bases from J, the junction contained 1 base not matched to a gene. CDR3 sequence (DNA): TGTGCCAGCTCACCACCCGGACAGGGTGAAGCTTTCTTT. The encoded protein is CASSPPGQGEAFF.

The rearrangement uses TRBV6-1 and TRBJ2-7; 10 bases map to TRBD2. This CDR3 spans 15 amino acids. Germline assignment: CDR1 MNHNS and CDR2 SASEGT. V shed 7 bases, J shed 6 bases, and the junction held 12 bases outside the gene matches. The CDR3 nucleotides read TGTGCCAGCACCCTAAGCGGGGGGGCCTGGGGCGAGCAGTACTTC. Translated: CASTLSGGAWGEQYF.

This clonotype was counted at least ten times. J is TRBJ2-1 and V is TRBV29-1, with 7 bases fitting TRBD1. The CDR3 sequence is 15 residues long. With V trimmed by 7 bases and J by 6 bases, 15 bases remained unmatched. CDR1 is SQVTM, CDR2 ANQGSEA, per germline. As DNA, the CDR3 is TGCAGCGAAATAACTGACAGGGATTATAGCAATGAGCAGTTCTTC. It encodes CSEITDRDYSNEQFF.

This clonotype appeared many times. The gene calls are TRBV29-1 and TRBJ2-3; 10 bases match TRBD2. V was pared by 3 bases and J by 1 base, with 4 bases of the junction left unmatched. Germline V gene data show CDR1 as SQVTM and CDR2 as ANQGSEA. The CDR3 has 15 amino acids. In DNA form, the CDR3 reads TGCAGCGTTGAGTCCGGGACTAGCGGCACAGATACGCAGTATTTT. As protein: CSVESGTSGTDTQYF.